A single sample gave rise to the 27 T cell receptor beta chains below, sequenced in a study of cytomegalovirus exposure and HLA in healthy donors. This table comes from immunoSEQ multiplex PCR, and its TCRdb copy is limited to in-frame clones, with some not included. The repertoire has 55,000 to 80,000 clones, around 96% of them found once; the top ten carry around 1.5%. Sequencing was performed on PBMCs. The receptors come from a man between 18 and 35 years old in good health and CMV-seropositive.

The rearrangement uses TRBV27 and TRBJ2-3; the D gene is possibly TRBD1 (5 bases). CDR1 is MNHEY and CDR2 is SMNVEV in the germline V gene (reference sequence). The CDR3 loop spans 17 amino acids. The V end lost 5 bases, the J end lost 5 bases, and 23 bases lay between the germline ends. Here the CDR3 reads CASSPTIDRARGDTQYF. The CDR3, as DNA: TGTGCCAGCAGTCCAACAATCGACAGAGCCCGCGGAGATACGCAGTATTTT.

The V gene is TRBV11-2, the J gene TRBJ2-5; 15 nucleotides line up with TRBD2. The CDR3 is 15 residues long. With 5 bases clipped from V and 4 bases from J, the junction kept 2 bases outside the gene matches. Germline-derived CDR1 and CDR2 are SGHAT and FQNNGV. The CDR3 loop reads CASSTGLAGGETQYF. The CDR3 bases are TGTGCCAGCAGCACGGGACTAGCGGGGGGAGAGACCCAGTACTTC.

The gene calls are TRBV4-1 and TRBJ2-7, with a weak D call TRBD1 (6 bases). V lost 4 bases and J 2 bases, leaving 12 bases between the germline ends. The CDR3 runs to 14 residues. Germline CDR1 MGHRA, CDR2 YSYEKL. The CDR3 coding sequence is TGCGCCAGCAGCCCCTGGGACAATGCCTACGAGCAGTACTTC. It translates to CASSPWDNAYEQYF.

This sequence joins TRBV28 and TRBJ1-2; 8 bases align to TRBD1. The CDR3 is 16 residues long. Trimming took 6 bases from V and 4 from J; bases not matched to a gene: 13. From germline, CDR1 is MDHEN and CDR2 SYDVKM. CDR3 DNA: TGTGCCAGCAGCTATTCCACAGGGGGAGGACTCTATGGCTACACCTTC. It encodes CASSYSTGGGLYGYTF.

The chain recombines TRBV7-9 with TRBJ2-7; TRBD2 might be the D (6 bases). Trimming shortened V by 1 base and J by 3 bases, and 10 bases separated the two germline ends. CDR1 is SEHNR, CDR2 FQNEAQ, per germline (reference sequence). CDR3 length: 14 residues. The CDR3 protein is CASSLDGGIYEQYF. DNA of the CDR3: TGTGCCAGCAGCTTAGACGGCGGGATCTACGAGCAGTACTTC.

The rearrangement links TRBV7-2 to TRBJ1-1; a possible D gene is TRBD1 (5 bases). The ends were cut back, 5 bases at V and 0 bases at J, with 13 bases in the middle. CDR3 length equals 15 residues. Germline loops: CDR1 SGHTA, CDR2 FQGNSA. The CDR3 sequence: CASSTNRGMNTEAFF. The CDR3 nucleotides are TGTGCCAGCAGCACGAATAGGGGTATGAACACTGAAGCTTTCTTT.

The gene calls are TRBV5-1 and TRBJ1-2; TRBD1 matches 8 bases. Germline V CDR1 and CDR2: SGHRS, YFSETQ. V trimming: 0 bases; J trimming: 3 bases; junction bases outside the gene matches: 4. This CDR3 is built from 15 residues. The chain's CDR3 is CASSLAGTGDYGYTF. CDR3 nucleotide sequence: TGCGCCAGCAGCTTGGCCGGGACAGGTGACTATGGCTACACCTTC.

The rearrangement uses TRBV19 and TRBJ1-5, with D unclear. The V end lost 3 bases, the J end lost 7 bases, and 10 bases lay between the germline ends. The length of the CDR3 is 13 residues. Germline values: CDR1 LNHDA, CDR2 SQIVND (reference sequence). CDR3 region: CASSMTGGQPQHF. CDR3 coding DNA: TGTGCCAGTAGTATGACCGGCGGGCAGCCCCAGCATTTT.

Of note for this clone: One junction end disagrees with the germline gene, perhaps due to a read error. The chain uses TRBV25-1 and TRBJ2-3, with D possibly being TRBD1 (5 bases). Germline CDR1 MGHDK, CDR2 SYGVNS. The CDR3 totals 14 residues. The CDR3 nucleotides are TGTGCCAGCACTCAAGGGGCTGGTATCACGAAAATCGATTTT. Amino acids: CASTQGAGITKIDF.

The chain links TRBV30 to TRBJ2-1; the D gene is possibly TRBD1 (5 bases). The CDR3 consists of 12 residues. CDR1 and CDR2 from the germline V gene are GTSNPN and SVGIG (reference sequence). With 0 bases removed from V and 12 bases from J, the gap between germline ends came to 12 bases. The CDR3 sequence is CAWSVGESSQFF. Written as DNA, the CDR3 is TGTGCCTGGAGTGTAGGGGAATCATCGCAGTTCTTC.

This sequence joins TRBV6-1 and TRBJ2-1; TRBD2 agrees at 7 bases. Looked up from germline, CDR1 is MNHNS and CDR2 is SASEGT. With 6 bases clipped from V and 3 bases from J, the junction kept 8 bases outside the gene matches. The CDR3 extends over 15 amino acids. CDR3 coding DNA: TGTGCCAGCAGCCCCGGGGGAGGGGACTACAATGAGCAGTTCTTC. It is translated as CASSPGGGDYNEQFF.

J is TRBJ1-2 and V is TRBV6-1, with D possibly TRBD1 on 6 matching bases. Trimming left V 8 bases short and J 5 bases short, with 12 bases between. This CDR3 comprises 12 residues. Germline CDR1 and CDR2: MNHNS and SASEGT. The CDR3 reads CASSTTGYGYTF. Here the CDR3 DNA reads TGTGCCAGCTCCACCACAGGGTATGGCTACACCTTC.

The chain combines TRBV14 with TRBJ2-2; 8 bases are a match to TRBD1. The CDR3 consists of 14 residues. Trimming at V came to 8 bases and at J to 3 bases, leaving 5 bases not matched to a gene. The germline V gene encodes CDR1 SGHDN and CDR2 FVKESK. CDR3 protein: CASGGQGYTGELFF. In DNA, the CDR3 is TGTGCCAGCGGTGGACAGGGTTACACCGGGGAGCTGTTTTTT.

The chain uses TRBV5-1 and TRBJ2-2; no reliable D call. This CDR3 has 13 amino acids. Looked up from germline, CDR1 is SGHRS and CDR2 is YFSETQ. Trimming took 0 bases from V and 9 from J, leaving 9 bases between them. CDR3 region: CASSLAQARELFF. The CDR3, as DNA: TGCGCCAGCAGCTTGGCCCAGGCCCGGGAGCTGTTTTTT.

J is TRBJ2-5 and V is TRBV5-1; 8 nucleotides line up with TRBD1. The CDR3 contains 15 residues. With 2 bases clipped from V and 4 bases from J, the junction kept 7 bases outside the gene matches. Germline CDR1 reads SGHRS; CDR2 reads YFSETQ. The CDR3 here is CASSLRTGPGETQYF. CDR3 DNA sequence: TGCGCCAGCAGCTTACGGACAGGGCCCGGAGAGACCCAGTACTTC. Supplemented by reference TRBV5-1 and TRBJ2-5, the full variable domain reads KAGVTQTPRYLIKTRGQQVTLSCSPISGHRSVSWYQQTPGQGLQFLFEYFSETQRNKGNFPGRFSGRQFSNSRSEMNVSTLELGDSALYLCASSLRTGPGETQYFGPGTRLLVL.

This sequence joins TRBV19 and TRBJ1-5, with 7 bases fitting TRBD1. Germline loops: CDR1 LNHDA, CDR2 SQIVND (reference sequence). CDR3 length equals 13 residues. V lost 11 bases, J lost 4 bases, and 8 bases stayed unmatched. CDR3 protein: CACHNRGNQPQHF. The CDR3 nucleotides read TGTGCCTGTCATAACAGGGGAAATCAGCCCCAGCATTTT.

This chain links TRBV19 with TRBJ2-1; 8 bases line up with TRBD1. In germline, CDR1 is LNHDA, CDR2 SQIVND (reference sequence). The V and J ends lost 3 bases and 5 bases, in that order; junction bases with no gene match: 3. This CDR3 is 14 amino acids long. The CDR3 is CASSIWTGNNEQFF. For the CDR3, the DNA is TGTGCCAGTAGTATCTGGACAGGGAACAATGAGCAGTTCTTC.

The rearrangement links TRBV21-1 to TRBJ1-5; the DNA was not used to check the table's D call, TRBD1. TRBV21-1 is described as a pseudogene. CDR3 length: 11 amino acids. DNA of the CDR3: TGTGCCACTGGGCCCAATCAGCCCCAGCATTTT. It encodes CATGPNQPQHF.

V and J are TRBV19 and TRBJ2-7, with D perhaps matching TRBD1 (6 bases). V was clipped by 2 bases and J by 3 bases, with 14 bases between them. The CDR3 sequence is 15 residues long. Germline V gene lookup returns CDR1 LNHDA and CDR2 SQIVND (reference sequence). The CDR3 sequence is CASSILRQENYEQYF. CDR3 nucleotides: TGTGCCAGTAGTATATTAAGACAGGAAAACTACGAGCAGTACTTC.

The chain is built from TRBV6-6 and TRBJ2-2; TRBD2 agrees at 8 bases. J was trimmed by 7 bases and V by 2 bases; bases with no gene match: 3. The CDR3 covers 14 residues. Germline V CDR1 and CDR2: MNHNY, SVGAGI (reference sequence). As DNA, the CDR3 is TGTGCCAGCAGTTACAGCGGGGGAGTCGGGGAGCTGTTTTTT. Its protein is CASSYSGGVGELFF.

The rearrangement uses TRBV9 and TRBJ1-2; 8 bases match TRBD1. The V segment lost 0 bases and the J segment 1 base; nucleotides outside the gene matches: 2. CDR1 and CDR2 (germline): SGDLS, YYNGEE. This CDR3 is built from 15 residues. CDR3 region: CASSVGDRINYGYTF. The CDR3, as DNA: TGTGCCAGCAGCGTAGGGGACAGGATTAACTATGGCTACACCTTC.

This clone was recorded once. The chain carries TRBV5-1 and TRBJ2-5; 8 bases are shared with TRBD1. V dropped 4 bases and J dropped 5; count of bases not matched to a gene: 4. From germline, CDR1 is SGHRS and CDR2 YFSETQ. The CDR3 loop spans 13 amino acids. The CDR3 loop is CASSPAGGETQYF. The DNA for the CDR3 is TGCGCCAGCAGCCCCGCAGGGGGCGAGACCCAGTACTTC. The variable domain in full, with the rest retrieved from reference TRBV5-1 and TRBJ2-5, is KAGVTQTPRYLIKTRGQQVTLSCSPISGHRSVSWYQQTPGQGLQFLFEYFSETQRNKGNFPGRFSGRQFSNSRSEMNVSTLELGDSALYLCASSPAGGETQYFGPGTRLLVL.

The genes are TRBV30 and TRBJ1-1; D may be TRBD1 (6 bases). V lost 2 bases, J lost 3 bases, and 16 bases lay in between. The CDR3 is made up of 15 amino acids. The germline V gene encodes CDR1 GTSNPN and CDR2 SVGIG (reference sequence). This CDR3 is CAWSPGRGWDTEAFF. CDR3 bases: TGTGCCTGGAGTCCTGGCAGGGGCTGGGACACTGAAGCTTTCTTT.

The CDR3 DNA is TGCAGCGCCATTCGGGACAGGGGCCATGAGCAGTTCTTC. Its protein is CSAIRDRGHEQFF. The genes are TRBV29-1 and TRBJ2-1, with TRBD1 matching 10 bases. V trimming: 7 bases; J trimming: 8 bases; junction bases outside the gene matches: 8. This CDR3 comprises 13 residues. From germline, CDR1 is SQVTM and CDR2 ANQGSEA.

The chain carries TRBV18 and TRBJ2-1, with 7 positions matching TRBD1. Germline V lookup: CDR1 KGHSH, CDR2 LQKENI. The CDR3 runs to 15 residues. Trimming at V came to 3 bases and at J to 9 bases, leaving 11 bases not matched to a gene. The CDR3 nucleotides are TGTGCCAGCTCACCCGGGGCACCCCCAGGGGGTGAGCAGTTCTTC. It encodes CASSPGAPPGGEQFF.

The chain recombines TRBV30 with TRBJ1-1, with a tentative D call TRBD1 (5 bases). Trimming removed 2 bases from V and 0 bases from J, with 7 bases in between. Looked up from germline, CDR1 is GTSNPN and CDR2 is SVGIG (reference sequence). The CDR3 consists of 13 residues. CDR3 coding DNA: TGTGCCTGGAGTTCGACAGTGAACACTGAAGCTTTCTTT. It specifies CAWSSTVNTEAFF.

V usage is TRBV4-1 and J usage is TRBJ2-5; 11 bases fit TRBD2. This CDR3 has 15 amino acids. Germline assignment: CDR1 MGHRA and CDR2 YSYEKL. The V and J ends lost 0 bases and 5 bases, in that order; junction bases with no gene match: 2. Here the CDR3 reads CASSQELAGDETQYF. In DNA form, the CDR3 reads TGCGCCAGCAGCCAAGAACTAGCGGGGGACGAGACCCAGTACTTC.